The present entry profiles one T cell receptor (beta chain) with its context. No cognate antigen has been identified for it. No per-base quality is available; no much larger clone lies one base away. These data belong to a study of cytomegalovirus exposure and HLA in healthy donors (dated by TCRdb to 2017 to 2019). For context, the study as a whole: In an earlier analysis of roughly 500 of the donors, around 290 Gb of sequence data and about 110 million unique TCR beta sequences from about 179 million T cells were reported. A later genetic analysis took genome-wide SNP genotypes for about three fifths of the 666 donors and used that subset as a discovery cohort. Across around 400 genotyped donors of the cohort, an average of approximately 200,000 unique TCR beta nucleotide sequences per donor were sequenced, and roughly 17% of those sequences were non-productive. Roughly 300 gigabases of sequencing data and approximately 84 million unique TCR sequences were included in an early release covering roughly 600 HLA-typed donors. The study was designed to test whether signatures of past pathogen exposure could be identified by cataloging public T cell receptors. In a later analysis, previously published TCR beta repertoires from 550 to 700 donors were re-analyzed and high-resolution HLA genotyping was added so that TCR occurrence patterns could be studied. The study profiled the T cell repertoires of fewer than 850 subjects by immunosequencing and related them to cytomegalovirus serostatus. All discovery cohort repertoires had been generated on a single sequencing platform. Five DR-DQ haplotypes were treated as single units for association and clustering because of strong linkage in the cohort. A separate validation cohort of about 110 different subjects was used in addition to the roughly 640-subject first cohort. Typing coverage varied by locus: about 629-640 donors for A, B, C, DRB1 and DQB1; approximately 560 for DQA1; approximately 610 for DPA1; 400 to 480 for DPB1. Alongside the repertoire data, information on donor age, sex, ethnicity and CMV serostatus was compiled. The genetic ancestry cluster associated with self-reported Caucasian donors included roughly four fifths of the 350 to 500 genotyped donors. An earlier analysis of several hundred of the donors used high-throughput TCR beta sequencing to judge whether each TCR beta V gene segment behaved as functional or pseudogenic. To predict cytomegalovirus infection status, the study combined high-throughput TCR immunosequencing, statistical association of individual TCRs with disease status, and machine learning. Both class I and class II loci were covered by HLA typing, at four-digit resolution. In the later analysis, no new phenotypic data were used to find candidate immune exposures; instead, reliance was placed on TCR beta sequences and their occurrence across donors.

In total, approximately 610 healthy bone marrow donors made up the cohort. At the time of sampling, every cohort member was nominally healthy, though immune exposures that went unrecorded were likely present. The donor was CMV seropositive and was included in the group of 250 to 350 seropositive cohort members. Each donor provided a peripheral blood sample, and peripheral blood mononuclear cells were used for TCR beta sequencing. Genomic DNA extraction from the blood cell samples was performed with the Qiagen DNeasy Blood Extraction Kit. Reading the germline V gene (reference sequence) gives CDR1 SEHNR and CDR2 FQNEAQ. V is reduced by 3 bases and J by 8 bases, leaving a spacing of 13 bases between them. The CDR3 goes from the cysteine to the phenylalanine over 13 residues. Of all the DNA, just the CDR3 is kept, 39 bases in frame from base 1. Findings and caveats that apply to the study as a whole: When HLA alleles, especially DR and DQ, strongly co-occurred, attributing TCR associations to individual alleles was difficult. Three of the identified cytomegalovirus-associated TCR beta chains were confirmed in vitro to be specific for cytomegalovirus antigens. Because counts were too low, seventeen rarely observed V segments, including chromosome 9 orphons, were left out of the earlier analysis of approximately 500 of the donors. The only immune exposure information available for the cohort was CMV serostatus. Because HLA typing was missing for some donors at each locus, association tests included only the typed subset. In a later analysis, HLA-associated TCR beta chains were found to be more clonally expanded and to have lower generation probabilities than equally common non-associated chains. In a later analysis, the rate of TCR association differed among HLA loci, with DRB1 alleles having the most associated TCRs and HLA-C alleles having the fewest. A later analysis associated about 18,000 TCR beta sequences with specific HLA alleles at a false discovery rate of 0.05. A cluster of highly shared sequence variants was judged likely to be a technical artifact of the sequencing pipeline. In a later analysis, most CMV-associated TCR beta chains were found to appear HLA-restricted, with HLA associations seemingly driven largely by CMV exposure. Presence/absence analyses assumed roughly uniform sequencing depth across donors, an assumption that may not hold. The cohort was sequenced for TCR beta chains only, and without alpha or paired-chain data the features that could be detected were limited. A further reported finding was that TCR beta sequences accurately predicted the HLA-A and HLA-B alleles for most subjects in the first cohort. In an earlier analysis of 587 of the donors, most TCR beta V segments appeared in productive rearrangements about 87% or about 30% of the time, broadly matching IMGT annotations. Several of the top co-occurrence clusters appeared to be linked to parvovirus B19, influenza, CMV and Epstein-Barr virus, according to a later analysis. The classifier was reported to diagnose cytomegalovirus status with high specificity and sensitivity in both the original cohort and the validation cohort. In a later genetic analysis, a missense DCLRE1C variant was associated with V-gene and J-gene trimming of TCR beta chains, and the association was replicated in an independent cohort. In the study, 164 TCR beta chains were listed as associated with cytomegalovirus. Some IMGT-functional V segments, including TRBV6-2 and TRBV6-3, could not be distinguished by the 87-base-pair reads and were therefore excluded. Correlated functional status among segregating V segments might reflect linkage disequilibrium, but an unknown experimental factor could not be ruled out. The authors suggested that the approach could potentially be generalized to other disease states and immunological phenotypes. A later genetic analysis reported fewer N-insertions in productive TCRs among donors in an Asian-associated ancestry cluster than the roughly 690-donor mean. While some public TCRs were present in many individuals, most TCR sequences turned up only very rarely across donors.

Libraries came from the immunoSEQ multiplex PCR assay. For the multiplex PCR, a mixture combining 60 forward primers for TCR Vbeta segments and 13 reverse primers for TCR Jbeta segments was used. The CDR3 region of rearranged TCR beta genes was amplified from genomic DNA by a multiplex PCR assay. The Illumina HiSeq System was used to sequence the amplified TCR beta libraries as 87-base-pair reads. In the source study's methods: A later analysis counted about 80 million unique TCR beta chains across the 500 to 850 repertoires, and roughly 11 million of these chains were shared by at least two donors. Raw reads were error-corrected and collapsed into unique sequences with a nearest-neighbor algorithm that merged closely related sequences to remove PCR and sequencing errors. To assign V, D and J gene segments, CDR3 sequences were aligned to IMGT reference sequences. For a sequence to be retained, a match of at least six nucleotides to both a V gene segment and a J gene segment was required. Rearrangements were called productive when the CDR3 lacked stop codons and stayed in frame with V and J; all others were non-productive. CDR3 was defined according to IMGT convention as the region running from the second conserved V-encoded cysteine to the conserved J-encoded phenylalanine. The earlier analysis of more than 450 of the donors excluded sequences that lacked an unambiguous match to a single V gene segment. In an earlier analysis of 587 of the donors, V segments were called functional above 56.7% productive rearrangements and were called segregating when the between-donor standard deviation exceeded 5%. To diagnose cytomegalovirus status from the catalog of TCR beta chain sequences, a statistical classification framework was built. In a later analysis, V and J genes were assigned by comparing TCR nucleotide sequences against IMGT/GENE-DB human TR gene sequences. In a later analysis, CDR3 sequences and most-parsimonious VDJ recombination scenarios were assigned using the TCRdist pipeline. In a later analysis, every TCR beta chain was defined by the combination of its CDR3 amino acid sequence and its V-gene family, and reads without a unique V-gene family were dropped. A later analysis removed 500 to 600 highly shared, low-generation-probability nucleotide sequences to deal with suspected cross-contamination and a sequencing artifact. A later analysis calculated a clonal expansion index for each public chain from normalized within-repertoire ranks of inferred template counts. Generation probabilities in a later analysis came from a VDJ recombination model fitted to out-of-frame rearrangements, and those results were checked against IGoR. Hypergeometric tests were used in a later analysis to score TCR-TCR, TCR-HLA and TCR-CMV co-occurrence, with a repertoire-size bias correction applied to the TCR pairs. To estimate false discovery rates, a later analysis permuted the HLA or CMV assignments 20 times. In a later analysis, co-occurring TCRs were grouped using DBSCAN, and TCRdist sequence similarity was added for clustering within HLA-allele-positive subsets. Repertoires with fewer than 30,000 or more than 120,000 public chains, plus five repertoires with anomalous nucleotide sharing, were excluded from co-occurrence clustering. The clones in this table, taken by TCRdb from immuneACCESS, are in-frame only. Not every clone is retained; where verified, under half of the shortfall comes from an unresolved V gene, and the cause of the rest is unknown. V, J and clone size reflect that table, while D and trimming were determined from the DNA. This sample lists about 78,000 clones; 72% were detected once. The top ten clonotypes cover around 10% of the sample.

The TCR sequence derives from a woman between 40 and 50 years old in good health and CMV-seropositive. Here the chain combines TRBV7-9 and TRBJ1-2, and perhaps TRBD1 as D gene, on 6 matching bases. Input material: PBMCs. The bases are TGTGCCAGCAGCTTGGGCACAGGGAGCGGCTACACCTTC. It specifies CASSLGTGSGYTF.